This paragraph reports one T cell receptor beta chain. The source of the sample is a study of blood T cell repertoires in COVID-19. On the study more broadly: T cells, B-cell-depleted T cells, or PBMCs supplied cDNA or gDNA.

Sequencing used immunoSEQ multiplex PCR; TCRdb keeps in-frame clones, though not all of them. The profile covers around 160,000 clones, with more than 70% appearing a single time and 2.3% taken by the ten largest. Specimen: peripheral blood. The TCR sequence derives from a human donor in a cohort sampled during active COVID-19.

CDR3 bases: TGTGCCAGCAGCCACAGACAGGGTAACTATGGCTACACCTTC. Translation: CASSHRQGNYGYTF. This chain joins TRBV3-1 (or the pseudogene TRBV3-2) and TRBJ1-2; 7 bases align to TRBD1. The CDR3 totals 14 residues. Germline values: CDR1 LGHDT, CDR2 YNNKEL (reference sequence). V trimming: 3 bases; J trimming: 1 base; junction bases outside the gene matches: 2.